This TCR beta chain was sequenced in a study of technical replicates of blood from several donors. The method was immunoSEQ multiplex PCR; TCRdb's version includes in-frame clones alone and lacks a portion of them. The table records approximately 70,000 clones, roughly 89% of them present only once. The CDR3 is 15 amino acids. V was pared by 5 bases and J by 4 bases, with 10 bases of the junction left unmatched. Germline CDR1 and CDR2: SGHNT and YYREEE (reference sequence). This TCR was recovered from a human donor in good health. V usage is TRBV5-4 and J usage is TRBJ2-5, with TRBD2 matching over 8 bases. The sequencing input was T cells isolated from PBMCs. The CDR3 DNA follows: TGTGCCAGCAGTCACCCGGGACTAGGGCGAGAGACCCAGTACTTC. Translation gives CASSHPGLGRETQYF.